Following are 16 T cell receptor beta chains from one sample sequenced in a study of Ad26.COV2.S vaccination and SARS-CoV-2 variants. Assay used: immunoSEQ multiplex PCR; TCRdb lists only in-frame clones, some missing. Among about 350,000 clones listed, just over 90% were seen once. The sequenced sample was peripheral blood, obtained after recovery from COVID-19. The source is a human donor who had recovered from COVID-19.

This chain joins TRBV27 and TRBJ1-2; D not certain. The CDR3 runs 14 residues. V was trimmed by 3 bases and J by 1 base, leaving 9 bases between them. The germline V gene has CDR1 MNHEY and CDR2 SMNVEV (reference sequence). The CDR3 bases are TGTGCCAGCAGTTTTGGACCGATTAACTATGGCTACACCTTC. Translating gives CASSFGPINYGYTF.

V is TRBV6-6 and J is TRBJ2-2; TRBD1 matches 9 bases. The CDR3 runs 15 residues. Per the germline V gene, CDR1 is MNHNY and CDR2 is SVGAGI (reference sequence). Trimming took 5 bases from V and 4 from J; bases not matched to a gene: 5. CDR3 sequence reads: CASSQDRGGTGELFF. The CDR3 DNA is TGTGCCAGCAGTCAGGACAGGGGTGGCACCGGGGAGCTGTTTTTT.

The chain uses TRBV19 and TRBJ2-1; D gene ambiguous. This CDR3 comprises 13 residues. Germline V lookup: CDR1 LNHDA, CDR2 SQIVND (reference sequence). The V end was cut by 3 bases, the J end by 8 bases, with 11 bases between. The CDR3 coding sequence is TGTGCCAGTAGTATTTTAGGGTGGGATGAGCAGTTCTTC. It translates to CASSILGWDEQFF.

J is TRBJ2-7 and V is TRBV13; a possible D gene is TRBD2 (6 bases). Trimming shortened V by 0 bases and J by 6 bases, and 12 bases separated the two germline ends. This CDR3 is built from 14 residues. CDR1 and CDR2 (germline): PRHDT, FYEKMQ (reference sequence). The CDR3 reads CASSLGLVEGEQYF. The CDR3 DNA sequence: TGTGCCAGCAGCTTAGGTTTGGTGGAGGGCGAGCAGTACTTC.

This chain links TRBV24-1 with TRBJ1-2; TRBD1 might be the D (5 bases). Germline assignment: CDR1 KGHDR and CDR2 SFDVKD. The CDR3 loop spans 17 amino acids. The V and J ends lost 8 bases and 4 bases respectively, with 25 bases between them. The CDR3 DNA reads TGTGCCACCATCTCCCATTCCGGGGGAGACACCTTCTATGGCTACACCTTC. Its protein product is CATISHSGGDTFYGYTF.

The chain employs TRBV2 and TRBJ1-2; TRBD1 matches 12 bases. J gave up 5 bases and V 7 bases, and 14 bases lay outside the gene matches. There are 17 residues in the CDR3. Germline CDR1 is SNHLY and CDR2 is FYNNEI. The CDR3 is CASIKGTGGAPGYGYTF. CDR3 in DNA: TGTGCCAGCATCAAGGGGACAGGGGGCGCCCCAGGGTATGGCTACACCTTC.

The V and J genes are TRBV2 and TRBJ2-7, with 9 bases that match TRBD2. Unmatched junction bases numbered 13, after V lost 6 bases and J lost 1 base. CDR3 length: 17 residues. Germline assignment: CDR1 SNHLY and CDR2 FYNNEI. CDR3 bases: TGTGCCAGCAGCCCTTCCGGCCTAGCGGGGATGTCCTACGAGCAGTACTTC. Translated, it gives CASSPSGLAGMSYEQYF.

The chain combines TRBV7-8 with TRBJ2-5; TRBD2 is a possible D gene (6 bases). Trimming stripped 1 base from V and 4 bases from J, with 16 bases between. This CDR3 has 16 amino acids. Germline V CDR1 and CDR2: SGHVS, FQNEAQ. CDR3 sequence reads: CASSLGLAGIIETQYF. The CDR3 DNA reads as TGTGCCAGCAGCTTAGGGTTGGCGGGGATCATAGAGACCCAGTACTTC.

For the CDR3, the DNA is TGTGCCACCTCGGACAGACTTTTGGGCTACACCTTC. Residues: CATSDRLLGYTF. The chain couples TRBV6-5 to TRBJ1-2; TRBD1 might be the D (6 bases). V was clipped by 10 bases and J by 8 bases, with 17 bases between them. The CDR3 runs to 12 residues. Germline V gives CDR1 MNHEY, CDR2 SVGAGI.

The chain recombines TRBV6-5 with TRBJ1-2; 7 bases are a match to TRBD1. V lost 10 bases, J lost 3 bases, and 8 bases stayed unmatched. The CDR3 extends over 13 amino acids. Germline CDR1 is MNHEY and CDR2 is SVGAGI. CDR3 amino acids: CATLKTGYYGYTF. In DNA form, the CDR3 reads TGTGCCACCCTAAAGACAGGGTACTATGGCTACACCTTC.

The chain employs TRBV6-5 and TRBJ2-7; 8 bases are a match to TRBD2. Trimming took 8 bases from V and 2 from J; bases not matched to a gene: 8. Germline-derived CDR1 and CDR2 are MNHEY and SVGAGI. This CDR3 is 14 amino acids long. CDR3 bases: TGTGCCAGCCAGTTCGGGGGGGACCCCTACGAGCAGTACTTC. Amino acids: CASQFGGDPYEQYF.

This clone was seen a handful of times. The V gene is TRBV18, the J gene TRBJ1-5; 7 bases map to TRBD1. Germline-derived CDR1 and CDR2 are KGHSH and LQKENI. J was trimmed by 0 bases and V by 5 bases; bases with no gene match: 7. This CDR3 contains 16 residues. This chain's CDR3 is CASSVGTVYSNQPQHF. The CDR3 DNA is TGTGCCAGCTCAGTCGGGACAGTTTATAGCAATCAGCCCCAGCATTTT.

On this clone itself: At the DNA level, this CDR3 is encoded by other sequences in the same sample as well. The chain recombines TRBV6-4 with TRBJ2-3; 11 positions agree with TRBD2. The CDR3 spans 15 residues. V shed 3 bases and J 3 bases; nucleotides not matched to a gene: 2. Germline CDR1 MRHNA, CDR2 SNTAGT. The CDR3 coding sequence is TGTGCCAGCAGTGAAACTAGCGGGGGAACAGATACGCAGTATTTT. Amino acid sequence: CASSETSGGTDTQYF.

The chain is built from TRBV6-2 or TRBV6-3 and TRBJ1-1; D not resolved. Between the trimmed V and J ends, which lost 6 bases and 5 bases, there was a span of 10 bases. The CDR3 covers 12 residues. CDR1 is MNHEY and CDR2 is SVGEGT in the germline V gene. The CDR3 protein is CASSFGPTEAFF. The CDR3 nucleotides are TGTGCCAGCAGCTTTGGACCTACTGAAGCTTTCTTT.

As to this clone: The same CDR3 can be traced to other DNA sequences in this sample. The chain is built from TRBV11-2 and TRBJ2-2; a possible D gene is TRBD2 (5 bases). Deletions cut 3 bases from V and 5 bases from J, with 7 bases between. Germline V gene lookup returns CDR1 SGHAT and CDR2 FQNNGV. The CDR3 consists of 13 residues. CDR3 nucleotide sequence: TGTGCCAGCAGCTTGGAGCGGACCGGGGAGCTGTTTTTT. Amino acid sequence: CASSLERTGELFF.

Concerning this clone itself: Distinct nucleotide sequences in the sample also encode this CDR3. This chain links TRBV13 with TRBJ2-7; TRBD2 matches at 7 bases. CDR3 size: 12 residues. J lost 4 bases, V lost 4 bases, and 1 base had no gene match. CDR1 and CDR2 (germline): PRHDT, FYEKMQ (reference sequence). The DNA of the CDR3 is TGTGCCAGCAGCTCGGGACTATACGAGCAGTACTTC. It specifies CASSSGLYEQYF.